This TCR beta chain was found in a study of T cells after yellow fever vaccination (dated by TCRdb to about 2019). About the study as a whole: The SMART-Seq v4 Ultra Low Input RNA kit was used to prepare libraries from fractions with low cell numbers. Blood was collected at multiple timepoints before and after primary and secondary immunization, and bulk PBMC replicates and cell subsets were isolated. Two healthy male donors, one aged 18 to 30 and one aged 30 to 40 years, made up the cohort. Bulk TCR alpha and beta repertoires were sequenced longitudinally to track T-cell clones before and after primary and booster YFV17D yellow fever vaccination. Beyond this particular receptor, the publication reports: Because the study included only two donors, the extent to which the findings can be generalized is limited. A small share of clonotypes was detected in both CD4 and CD8 compartments, with the overlap likely arising from convergent recombination. Compared with the primary T-cell response, the secondary T-cell response was faster but weaker, reaching its peak on day 5 rather than on day 15. Because abundant contaminating clonotypes from the bulk population could be contained in FACS-sorted repertoires, computational filtering was required. After the booster, most clones that had expanded after primary vaccination were detected again (around 97% of CD4 and around 88% of CD8), suggesting broad maintenance of memory.

TCR cDNA was made using 5'RACE template switching, a step that added a universal primer site and unique molecular identifiers. Priming for cDNA synthesis came from both the TCR alpha and TCR beta constant segments. Library amplification involved two PCR steps, and the second step added sample barcodes and sequencing adapters. Sequencing of the libraries was done on either Illumina HiSeq 2500 (2x100 bp) or NovaSeq (2x150 bp). The original methods were these. Demultiplexing of reads and collapsing into UMI consensus sequences were performed with MIGEC, and V(D)J alignment was carried out with MiXCR. Using edgeR on replicate PBMC samples, clonotypes were called vaccine-responding if FDR was below 0.01 and the log2 fold change was above 5 up to day 15. Each bulk clonotype received a CD4 or CD8 identity based on whether the sequenced CD4 or CD8 repertoire contained that clonotype at higher abundance. TCRdb took the public reads, trimmed them with fastp at Q25, ran MiXCR for clone calling and kept in-frame beta chains. Identical CDR3 protein sequences are pooled into one entry, listed with their most common genes and DNA. None of the V and J calls come from the authors' own analysis; TCRdb made them. For this sample there are about 360,000 distinct CDR3 sequences; about 6% appear just once. Approximately 16% of the sample lies in the top ten.

This clonotype was counted many times. This receptor's antigen is unknown. Base qualities were left out, and no much larger clone turns up one base away. Per the publication, the treatment or condition label means: live attenuated yellow fever vaccine strain. At each blood-draw timepoint, two biological replicates of bulk PBMCs were obtained. PBMCs were isolated from peripheral blood using a standard Ficoll-Paque protocol. TriZol was used to extract RNA from bulk PBMCs, from CD4 and CD8 fractions, and from dextramer-positive and dextramer-negative fractions. This clonotype was sampled from a man aged 30 to 39 who received the YFV17D yellow fever vaccine. Sequences were derived from PBMCs, sampled 5 days after the yellow fever booster vaccination.

The CDR3 here reads CASSLRGPYNEQFF. The bases read TGTGCCAGCAGCCTCCGGGGACCCTACAATGAGCAGTTCTTC. The chain uses TRBV11-2 and TRBJ2-1, with the D segment possibly TRBD1 or TRBD2, each aligning over 5 bases. V lost 5 bases and J lost 2 bases; the stretch between them is 10 bases long. The germline V gene provides CDR1 SGHAT and CDR2 FQNNGV. CDR3 length: 14 amino acids, cysteine to phenylalanine. The sequence is cut down to CDR3 DNA, 42 bases in frame from base 1.